These 26 T cell receptor beta chains originate from one sample sequenced in a study of monozygotic twins with inflammatory bowel disease. TCRdb reprocessed the 5' RACE reads and keeps a single row for each CDR3 protein, giving no DNA. The repertoire table contains about 330,000 distinct CDR3 sequences. The sequenced material came from blood. These receptors were taken from a human donor with ulcerative colitis or Crohn's disease, or a healthy co-twin of an affected twin (not recorded which).

J is TRBJ1-1 and V is TRBV28; TCRdb lists TRBD1, though no DNA is available to test this call. Germline CDR1 reads MDHEN; CDR2 reads SYDVKM. The CDR3 contains 11 residues. The chain's CDR3 is CASTGGAEAFF.

The V call is TRBV5-1, the J call TRBJ2-1; lacking DNA, the TRBD2 call made by TCRdb goes unchecked. The CDR3 runs 19 residues. From germline, CDR1 is SGHRS and CDR2 YFSETQ. The CDR3 spells CASSLAEREASGGYNEQFF.

The CDR3 protein is CSATSGKGGELFF. V is TRBV29-1 and J is TRBJ2-2; the TRBD2 assignment by TCRdb is unverifiable without DNA. This CDR3 is 13 amino acids long. In germline, CDR1 is SQVTM, CDR2 ANQGSEA.

V is TRBV29-1 and J is TRBJ2-5. The CDR3 runs 12 residues. The V gene's germline CDR1 is SQVTM and CDR2 ANQGSEA. The CDR3 is CSVEGGSETQYF.

V and J are TRBV10-3 and TRBJ2-2; TCRdb returns TRBD1, unconfirmable since there is no DNA. The germline V gene has CDR1 ENHRY and CDR2 SYGVKD. There are 14 residues in the CDR3. CDR3 protein: CAISERRGTGELFF.

The chain joins TRBV10-3 to TRBJ2-3; TCRdb indicates TRBD2, and absent DNA this call remains unverified. The CDR3 sequence is 13 residues long. Per germline, CDR1 ENHRY and CDR2 SYGVKD. This CDR3 reads CAILGGGEDTQYF.

The rearrangement uses TRBV28 and TRBJ2-7; TCRdb reports TRBD1, a call that lacks DNA to check it against. The germline V gene has CDR1 MDHEN and CDR2 SYDVKM. The CDR3 sequence is 13 residues long. The CDR3 region is CTSSPDRASEQYF.

V is TRBV27 and J is TRBJ2-1; lacking DNA, the TRBD2 call made by TCRdb goes unchecked. Germline lookup yields CDR1 MNHEY and CDR2 SMNVEV (reference sequence). The CDR3 sequence is 16 residues long. CDR3 protein: CASSPRTSYHYNEQFF.

The chain employs TRBV29-1 and TRBJ2-2. This CDR3 is 11 amino acids long. Looked up from germline, CDR1 is SQVTM and CDR2 is ANQGSEA. This chain's CDR3 is CSVGWVGELFF.

The chain has TRBV2 and TRBJ1-2; TCRdb reports TRBD1, a call that lacks DNA to check it against. Germline CDR1 reads SNHLY; CDR2 reads FYNNEI. The CDR3 is 14 amino acids. The CDR3 region is CASSGQAVGTGYTF.

This chain links TRBV5-1 with TRBJ2-5. The germline V gene has CDR1 SGHRS and CDR2 YFSETQ. The CDR3 runs 16 residues. The CDR3 loop reads CASSLAGRGRRETQYF.

The V and J genes are TRBV6-4 and TRBJ2-4. This CDR3 contains 17 residues. Germline CDR1 and CDR2: MRHNA and SNTAGT. This chain's CDR3 is CASSDSKPPEGKNIQYF.

The rearrangement uses TRBV7-2 and TRBJ1-5. CDR1 is SGHTA and CDR2 is FQGNSA in the germline V gene. The CDR3 extends over 14 amino acids. The CDR3 reads CASSLGLRDSPQHF.

The chain links TRBV2 to TRBJ1-2. Germline loops: CDR1 SNHLY, CDR2 FYNNEI. The CDR3 is 11 residues long. CDR3 loop: CASSDRAGYTF.

The chain uses TRBV20-1 and TRBJ2-3; the D gene TCRdb calls, TRBD1, cannot be checked with no DNA. The CDR3 has 14 residues. Germline values: CDR1 DFQATT, CDR2 SNEGSKA (reference sequence). CDR3 in amino acids: CSAKDRGLTDTQYF.

This chain uses TRBV11-2 with TRBJ2-1. The CDR3 runs 15 residues. CDR1 is SGHAT, CDR2 FQNNGV, per germline. The CDR3 protein is CASSPIKHSYNEQFF.

The rearrangement links TRBV28 to TRBJ2-5. The germline V gene has CDR1 MDHEN and CDR2 SYDVKM. The length of the CDR3 is 14 residues. CDR3: CASSSSWVRETRYF.

The CDR3 here is CSFIGWDILQETQYF. The chain recombines TRBV29-1 with TRBJ2-5; the D call from TCRdb, TRBD1, cannot be confirmed without DNA. Germline V gene sequence: CDR1 SQVTM, CDR2 ANQGSEA. The CDR3 is 15 amino acids.

The chain is built from TRBV6-1 and TRBJ1-6. From germline, CDR1 is MNHNS and CDR2 SASEGT. This CDR3 has 15 residues. CDR3 protein: CASSEALGVRSPLHF.

This rearrangement joins TRBV5-1 to TRBJ1-1; TCRdb calls TRBD1, which cannot be checked without DNA. CDR1 and CDR2 from the germline V gene are SGHRS and YFSETQ. The CDR3 contains 14 residues. This CDR3 reads CASRLEGGGTEAFF.

The chain recombines TRBV7-2 with TRBJ2-5. Germline CDR1 is SGHTA and CDR2 is FQGNSA. The CDR3 length is 11 residues. CDR3 residues: CASSLTHRQYF.

V and J are TRBV5-1 and TRBJ1-5. Germline CDR1 is SGHRS and CDR2 is YFSETQ. The CDR3 is 16 residues long. The chain's CDR3 is CASSLDGGVGGQPQHF.

The gene calls are TRBV19 and TRBJ1-5. This CDR3 is 14 amino acids long. Germline V lookup: CDR1 LNHDA, CDR2 SQIVND (reference sequence). The CDR3 loop is CASSITAGYQPQHF.

The gene calls are TRBV12-3 or TRBV12-4 and TRBJ2-1; the TRBD1 assignment by TCRdb is unverifiable without DNA. CDR3 size: 11 residues. CDR3 sequence: CASSHRQGGIF.

This chain connects TRBV5-1 to TRBJ2-1; there is no DNA to check the TCRdb D call of TRBD2. The CDR3 has 14 amino acids. Germline lookup yields CDR1 SGHRS and CDR2 YFSETQ. The CDR3 sequence: CASSFRGAVGEQFF.

The rearrangement links TRBV11-2 to TRBJ2-3. CDR3 length: 13 amino acids. From germline, CDR1 is SGHAT and CDR2 FQNNGV. The CDR3 here is CASSLESLDTQYF. Drawing the rest from reference TRBV11-2 and TRBJ2-3, the complete variable domain is EAGVAQSPRYKIIEKRQSVAFWCNPISGHATLYWYQQILGQGPKLLIQFQNNGVVDDSQLPKDRFSAERLKGVDSTLKIQPAKLEDSAVYLCASSLESLDTQYFGPGTRLTVL.